Described below is a single T cell receptor beta chain sequence and its context. Its antigen is currently not known. No base-level quality is on record; no much larger clone is a single base apart. These data belong to a study of blood T cell repertoires in COVID-19 (dated by TCRdb to the early 2020s). At the level of the whole study: Collaborator samples came from the United States, Italy and Spain and covered acute and convalescent phases of COVID-19. The samples were drawn from two sources: the first 160 participants of the ongoing ImmuneRACE study, and fewer than 1,500 subjects contributed by 6 global collaborators. The prospective study material was composed of cDNA or gDNA derived from T cells, B-cell-depleted T cells, or PBMCs. The repertoires were made available in a free public database intended to serve as a resource for research on the immune response to SARS-CoV-2. Nearly every sample came with metadata listing a de-identified subject ID, COVID-19 status, age in years and sex. Where available, HLA class I and class II types were taken from metadata supplied by the sample provider and were not determined by assay-based typing. Deeply sampled blood TCRbeta repertoires from subjects exposed to, actively infected with, or recovered from COVID-19 were included in the dataset.

Participants in the prospective study were aged 18 to 89 years, lived in some 24 United States geographic areas, and enrolled through a virtual design. To assign participants to cohorts, the prospective study relied on clinical history that participants themselves reported in a screening survey and a study questionnaire. ImmuneRACE Cohort 3 recovered participants were defined by two consecutive negative NP/OP PCR tests, healthcare professional clearance, or symptom resolution. Each participant in the prospective study had whole blood, serum and a nasopharyngeal or oropharyngeal swab collected by mobile phlebotomists. Additional blood draws and questionnaires over an approximately 2-month period could optionally be provided by prospective study participants. Before DNA extraction, blood samples from the prospective study were shipped at room temperature or frozen. For this chain, trimming is 3 bases at the V end and 4 bases at the J end, and the number of junction bases without a gene match is 16. Looking up the germline V gene yields CDR1 KGHSH and CDR2 LQKENI. CDR3 length: 18 amino acids, cysteine to phenylalanine. The sequence is cut down to CDR3 DNA, 54 bases in frame from base 1.

Broader findings and caveats from the paper: The quantity of clinical and demographic metadata differed by source and by participant and was supplied without curation.

The immunoSEQ Assay, a bias-controlled multiplex PCR, was used to amplify TCRbeta CDR3 regions from genomic DNA. The paper's processing steps were these. The number of nucleated cells in each sample was estimated by amplification of reference gene primers within the assay. Sequence reads were collapsed and filtered to measure the absolute abundance of every unique TCRbeta CDR3 rearrangement. Productive Simpson clonality was computed per sample as the square root of Simpson's diversity index over productive rearrangements. TCRdb re-hosts the immuneACCESS table, in-frame sequences only. Its copies lack some clones; in the studies checked, an unresolved V gene accounts for under half of them, and the cause for the rest is not known. V and J calls and clone size come straight from that table; D and trimming were deduced from the DNA. Within this sample are about 400,000 clones, with roughly 91% of them counted one time only. The ten largest clones capture less than 2% of the sample.

This sequence was found in a young woman who had recovered from COVID-19. Sequences were obtained from PBMCs or T cells enriched from blood (not recorded which). In this chain, TRBV18 is recombined with TRBJ2-7; the central 9 bases match TRBD2. The DNA sequence is as follows: TGTGCCAGCTCACCCTATAGCTCGGGACTAGCCCGCAATTACGAGCAGTACTTC. Its translation reads: CASSPYSSGLARNYEQYF.